Each of the 23 T cell receptor beta chains below was sequenced from the same sample in a study of cytomegalovirus exposure and HLA in healthy donors. It was with 60 Vbeta and 13 Jbeta primers that the PCR ran. Profiled with immunoSEQ multiplex PCR; TCRdb holds only in-frame clones, not every one. The data hold about 130,000 clones, with 65% to 80% observed a single time. The specimen sequenced was PBMCs. The origin of the receptors is a man aged 40-50 years in good health and CMV-seropositive.

This clone has a handful of counts. The V gene is TRBV29-1, the J gene TRBJ2-7; 10 nucleotides align to TRBD2. The germline gives CDR1 SQVTM, CDR2 ANQGSEA. The CDR3 loop spans 12 amino acids. V lost 6 bases, J lost 7 bases, and 6 bases stayed unmatched. CDR3 region: CSVLAGGKEQYF. In DNA, the CDR3 is TGCAGCGTGTTAGCGGGAGGCAAAGAGCAGTACTTC.

This chain joins TRBV28 and TRBJ2-7, with 9 bases identical to TRBD1. The CDR3 has 15 residues. CDR1 is MDHEN, CDR2 SYDVKM, per germline. V trimming: 2 bases; J trimming: 5 bases; junction bases outside the gene matches: 7. CDR3 sequence (DNA): TGTGCCAGCAGTTTACTGGGACAGGGAAGCGACGAGCAGTACTTC. Amino acids: CASSLLGQGSDEQYF.

This clone has a handful of counts. The chain recombines TRBV5-4 with TRBJ2-1; TRBD2 matches 8 bases. CDR3 length equals 15 residues. With 4 bases clipped from V and 4 bases from J, the junction kept 7 bases outside the gene matches. CDR1 SGHNT and CDR2 YYREEE come from the germline V gene (reference sequence). The DNA for the CDR3 is TGTGCCAGCAGCCCCGGGATAGCGGGATACAATGAGCAGTTCTTC. This gives the protein CASSPGIAGYNEQFF.

The chain carries TRBV28 and TRBJ2-7, with a possible D match to TRBD1 (6 bases). The CDR3 spans 14 residues. From germline, CDR1 is MDHEN and CDR2 SYDVKM. V shed 5 bases and J shed 3 bases, with 14 bases lying between them. The CDR3 DNA sequence: TGTGCCAGCAGTCTCCGGAACAGGGACTACGAGCAGTACTTC. Translation gives CASSLRNRDYEQYF.

This chain joins TRBV10-3 and TRBJ2-7; tentative D call: TRBD2 (7 bases). Germline V gives CDR1 ENHRY, CDR2 SYGVKD. Trimming took off 6 bases at V and 6 bases at J, with 12 bases between the two ends. The CDR3 is 12 amino acids. The CDR3 is CAIRRGGTEQYF. The DNA of the CDR3 is TGTGCCATCAGGAGGGGGGGAACCGAGCAGTACTTC.

The rearrangement uses TRBV16 and TRBJ2-1, with D uncertain. The CDR3 contains 13 residues. Trimming stripped 4 bases from V and 4 bases from J, with 8 bases between. The germline gives CDR1 KGHSY, CDR2 FQNENV. CDR3 sequence (DNA): TGTGCCAGCAGCCCCGAACTGTACAATGAGCAGTTCTTC. Protein product: CASSPELYNEQFF.

The chain's CDR3 is CASSYNRDYEQYF. CDR3 DNA sequence: TGTGCCAGCAGTTATAACAGGGACTACGAGCAGTACTTC. The genes are TRBV6-5 and TRBJ2-7, with D possibly being TRBD1 (6 bases). The CDR3 covers 13 residues. Per germline, CDR1 MNHEY and CDR2 SVGAGI. Trimming took 3 bases from V and 3 from J, leaving 9 bases between them.

CDR3 nucleotide sequence: TGTGCCAGCAGTTCCTTAGCGGGAGTAAAGGGCAATGAGCAGTTCTTC. Its protein product is CASSSLAGVKGNEQFF. This chain links TRBV6-5 with TRBJ2-1; TRBD2 matches at 9 bases. V was pared by 4 bases and J by 6 bases, with 10 bases of the junction left unmatched. CDR3 length: 16 amino acids. CDR1 and CDR2 from the germline V gene are MNHEY and SVGAGI.

The chain combines TRBV2 with TRBJ1-4; possibly TRBD1 for D (6 bases). Trimming cost V 7 bases and J 5 bases, with 8 bases left between them. The germline CDR1 and CDR2 sequences are SNHLY and FYNNEI. CDR3 length: 12 amino acids. CDR3 coding DNA: TGTGCCAGCAAGCAGGGGAATGAAAAACTGTTTTTT. It translates to CASKQGNEKLFF.

This clone was seen once. This chain joins TRBV11-2 and TRBJ1-2; 8 bases are shared with TRBD1. There are 16 residues in the CDR3. Germline trimming cut 1 base from V and 1 base from J; bases unmatched to any gene: 5. The germline CDR1 and CDR2 sequences are SGHAT and FQNNGV. CDR3 DNA: TGTGCCAGCAGCTTAGCCTCAGGGGGCCTTAACTATGGCTACACCTTC. Translating gives CASSLASGGLNYGYTF.

The rearrangement links TRBV25-1 to TRBJ1-3, with D uncertain. This CDR3 has 17 residues. V was pared by 1 base and J by 0 bases, with 13 bases between. In germline, CDR1 is MGHDK, CDR2 SYGVNS. The CDR3 region has the DNA TGTGCCAGCAGTGAATCGGGAAGGTACGCCTCTGGAAACACCATATATTTT. Its protein product is CASSESGRYASGNTIYF.

The chain has TRBV18 and TRBJ2-2, with 13 bases aligning to TRBD2. Per germline, CDR1 KGHSH and CDR2 LQKENI. J lost 5 bases, V lost 5 bases, and 2 bases had no gene match. This CDR3 spans 15 amino acids. CDR3 coding DNA: TGTGCCAGCTCATGGACTAGCGGGAGTACCGGGGAGCTGTTTTTT. Its translation: CASSWTSGSTGELFF.

This clone was counted a few times. The chain uses TRBV29-1 and TRBJ2-1; 11 bases agree with TRBD2. V dropped 5 bases and J dropped 5; count of bases not matched to a gene: 5. CDR3 size: 14 residues. Germline CDR1 reads SQVTM; CDR2 reads ANQGSEA. The CDR3 loop reads CSVCPSGGNNEQFF. The CDR3 DNA reads as TGCAGCGTTTGCCCTAGCGGGGGGAACAATGAGCAGTTCTTC.

The chain recombines TRBV5-4 with TRBJ2-2; 11 nucleotides align to TRBD2. This CDR3 has 17 amino acids. After removal of 4 bases from V and 2 bases from J, the junction contained 7 bases not matched to a gene. Germline V lookup: CDR1 SGHNT, CDR2 YYREEE (reference sequence). The CDR3 DNA reads as TGTGCCAGCAGCCATTTTCTAGCGGGAGGAAACACCGGGGAGCTGTTTTTT. As protein: CASSHFLAGGNTGELFF.

The chain employs TRBV29-1 and TRBJ2-7; a possible D gene is TRBD1 (6 bases). From germline, CDR1 is SQVTM and CDR2 ANQGSEA. The CDR3 has 14 residues. V was clipped by 6 bases and J by 0 bases, with 15 bases between them. The CDR3 reads CSVGTMRSSYEQYF. The CDR3 nucleotides are TGCAGCGTGGGGACAATGAGGAGCTCCTACGAGCAGTACTTC.

The CDR3 region has the DNA TGTGCCAGCAGCTCCCCGGGACTAGCGGGAGGGCTCTCCTACAATGAGCAGTTCTTC. Encoded protein: CASSSPGLAGGLSYNEQFF. The genes are TRBV11-2 and TRBJ2-1; 16 bases align to TRBD2. This CDR3 comprises 19 residues. J lost 0 bases, V lost 4 bases, and 6 bases had no gene match. Per the germline V gene, CDR1 is SGHAT and CDR2 is FQNNGV. Supplemented by reference TRBV11-2 and TRBJ2-1, the full variable domain reads EAGVAQSPRYKIIEKRQSVAFWCNPISGHATLYWYQQILGQGPKLLIQFQNNGVVDDSQLPKDRFSAERLKGVDSTLKIQPAKLEDSAVYLCASSSPGLAGGLSYNEQFFGPGTRLTVL.

This chain joins TRBV5-1 and TRBJ1-4; possible D gene TRBD1, 6 bases. The CDR3 is 15 residues long. Germline lookup yields CDR1 SGHRS and CDR2 YFSETQ. Trimming removed 1 base from V and 3 bases from J, with 10 bases in between. As DNA, the CDR3 is TGCGCCAGCAGCTTGAGGGGGTTCGCTAATGAAAAACTGTTTTTT. It is translated as CASSLRGFANEKLFF.

The rearrangement joins TRBV10-2 to TRBJ2-1; D possibly corresponds to TRBD2 (5 bases). Germline loops: CDR1 WSHSY, CDR2 SAAADI. Trimming took off 2 bases at V and 10 bases at J, with 15 bases between the two ends. The CDR3 has 14 amino acids. The CDR3 here is CASSEVGESREQFF. The CDR3 DNA reads as TGCGCCAGCAGTGAGGTGGGAGAATCGCGGGAGCAGTTCTTC.

The J gene is TRBJ1-2, the V gene TRBV18, with 7 positions matching TRBD1. This CDR3 comprises 13 residues. The V and J ends lost 3 bases and 2 bases, in that order; junction bases with no gene match: 0. CDR1 KGHSH and CDR2 LQKENI come from the germline V gene. CDR3 coding DNA: TGTGCCAGCTCACCGACAGGGAACTATGGCTACACCTTC. Translation: CASSPTGNYGYTF.

The chain combines TRBV7-3 with TRBJ2-3, with 13 bases matching TRBD2. Trimming at V came to 5 bases and at J to 6 bases, leaving 5 bases not matched to a gene. This CDR3 contains 15 residues. Germline V CDR1 and CDR2: SGHTA, FQGTGA. The chain's CDR3 is CASSVLAGGLDTQYF. The DNA for the CDR3 is TGTGCCAGCAGCGTACTAGCGGGAGGGCTTGATACGCAGTATTTT.

The chain joins TRBV5-6 to TRBJ2-7, with 7 bases lining up with TRBD1. The V gene's germline CDR1 is SGHDT and CDR2 YYEEEE. The CDR3 length is 13 residues. The trim removed 4 bases at V and 6 bases at J, leaving 7 bases unmatched. Written as DNA, the CDR3 is TGTGCCAGCAGCATACTGACAGGGCCCGAGCAGTACTTC. Translation: CASSILTGPEQYF. Complete variable domain (other parts from reference TRBV5-6 and TRBJ2-7): DAGVTQSPTHLIKTRGQQVTLRCSPKSGHDTVSWYQQALGQGPQFIFQYYEEEERQRGNFPDRFSGHQFPNYSSELNVNALLLGDSALYLCASSILTGPEQYFGPGTRLTVT.

J is TRBJ2-7 and V is TRBV10-1; D call uncertain. This CDR3 is built from 13 residues. Trimming took off 5 bases at V and 0 bases at J, with 8 bases between the two ends. CDR1 is WNHNN, CDR2 SYGVQD, per germline (reference sequence). The CDR3 coding sequence is TGCGCCAGCAGTTCTCCCGGCTCCTACGAGCAGTACTTC. Translated, it gives CASSSPGSYEQYF.

This clone was observed a single time. V usage is TRBV6-4 and J usage is TRBJ1-2; maybe TRBD1 (5 bases). V gave up 8 bases and J gave up 1 base, with 11 bases separating them. The CDR3 spans 13 residues. Germline CDR1 and CDR2: MRHNA and SNTAGT. The CDR3, as DNA: TGTGCCAGCGATGAGACAGATAACTATGGCTACACCTTC. Protein sequence: CASDETDNYGYTF.